Following are 18 T cell receptor beta chains from one sample sequenced in a study of monozygotic twins with inflammatory bowel disease. TCRdb re-called the 5' RACE reads and catalogs CDR3 proteins one per entry, DNA excluded. The record lists 400,000 to 500,000 distinct CDR3 sequences, of which the ten most abundant hold about 2.3%. Sequenced: blood. These receptors all come from a human donor with ulcerative colitis or Crohn's disease, or a healthy co-twin of an affected twin (not recorded which).

This sequence joins TRBV7-2 and TRBJ2-5; as DNA is missing, the TRBD2 call by TCRdb cannot be tested. The CDR3 has 15 amino acids. Germline values: CDR1 SGHTA, CDR2 FQGNSA. CDR3 amino acids: CASSLVAGLAETQYF.

The chain joins TRBV28 to TRBJ2-7; TCRdb's assignment of TRBD1 cannot be checked, as there is no DNA. The germline V gene encodes CDR1 MDHEN and CDR2 SYDVKM. This CDR3 is built from 13 residues. This CDR3 reads CASTRSWVHEQYF. The complete variable domain, with remaining parts taken from reference TRBV28 and TRBJ2-7, reads DVKVTQSSRYLVKRTGEKVFLECVQDMDHENMFWYRQDPGLGLRLIYFSYDVKMKEKGDIPEGYSVSREKKERFSLILESASTNQTSMYLCASTRSWVHEQYFGPGTRLTVT.

The chain carries TRBV7-2 and TRBJ2-7; TCRdb calls TRBD1, which cannot be checked without DNA. This CDR3 is 16 amino acids long. The germline CDR1 and CDR2 sequences are SGHTA and FQGNSA. The CDR3 reads CASRVRGGVGSYEQYF. Drawing the rest from reference TRBV7-2 and TRBJ2-7, the complete variable domain is GAGVSQSPSNKVTEKGKDVELRCDPISGHTALYWYRQSLGQGLEFLIYFQGNSAPDKSGLPSDRFSAERTGGSVSTLTIQRTQQEDSAVYLCASRVRGGVGSYEQYFGPGTRLTVT.

CDR3: CASSALAGGGTEQFF. The rearrangement uses TRBV6-1 and TRBJ2-1; the TRBD2 assignment by TCRdb is unverifiable without DNA. CDR1 is MNHNS, CDR2 SASEGT, per germline. The CDR3 is 15 amino acids.

The chain joins TRBV7-9 to TRBJ2-4; TCRdb's D call of TRBD2 is untestable without DNA. Germline values: CDR1 SEHNR, CDR2 FQNEAQ (reference sequence). There are 16 residues in the CDR3. The CDR3 spells CASSPQGLGAKNIQYF. The complete variable domain, with remaining parts taken from reference TRBV7-9 and TRBJ2-4, reads DTGVSQNPRHKITKRGQNVTFRCDPISEHNRLYWYRQTLGQGPEFLTYFQNEAQLEKSRLLSDRFSAERPKGSFSTLEIQRTEQGDSAMYLCASSPQGLGAKNIQYFGAGTRLSVL.

The V gene is TRBV10-3, the J gene TRBJ2-6. Germline values: CDR1 ENHRY, CDR2 SYGVKD. The CDR3 spans 14 residues. The CDR3 protein is CAISDSSGANVLTF.

This rearrangement joins TRBV4-1 to TRBJ2-2; TCRdb names TRBD1, which stays unverified in the absence of DNA. Germline V gene lookup returns CDR1 MGHRA and CDR2 YSYEKL. The length of the CDR3 is 15 residues. This chain's CDR3 is CASSPSPGSAGELFF.

The chain's CDR3 is CASSLATGDSYEQYF. The genes are TRBV5-1 and TRBJ2-7. The CDR3 is made up of 15 amino acids. CDR1 and CDR2 (germline): SGHRS, YFSETQ.

The V gene is TRBV13, the J gene TRBJ2-2; TCRdb returns TRBD2, unconfirmable since there is no DNA. The CDR3 loop spans 17 amino acids. The germline V gene encodes CDR1 PRHDT and CDR2 FYEKMQ (reference sequence). The CDR3 protein is CASSPTWTSGISGELFF.

This rearrangement joins TRBV5-4 to TRBJ2-3; TCRdb outputs TRBD1, but without DNA this stays unchecked. Germline CDR1 is SGHNT and CDR2 is YYREEE (reference sequence). This CDR3 has 15 amino acids. The CDR3 is CASSPGQGATDTQYF.

This chain links TRBV20-1 with TRBJ1-2. Germline CDR1 is DFQATT and CDR2 is SNEGSKA (reference sequence). CDR3 length: 12 amino acids. The CDR3 here is CSTPRGGLGYTF.

The V call is TRBV5-1, the J call TRBJ2-3; as DNA is missing, the TRBD1 call by TCRdb cannot be tested. CDR1 and CDR2 from the germline V gene are SGHRS and YFSETQ. This CDR3 has 15 amino acids. The CDR3 loop is CASSLPTAPTDTQYF.

The J gene is TRBJ2-7, the V gene TRBV4-1; TCRdb's D call of TRBD2 is untestable without DNA. The CDR3 loop spans 14 amino acids. Germline V gene data show CDR1 as MGHRA and CDR2 as YSYEKL. The CDR3 reads CASSRLAGVNEQYF.

The gene calls are TRBV7-2 and TRBJ2-1; TCRdb's D call, TRBD2, is unchecked because there is no DNA. The CDR3 extends over 14 amino acids. Germline V lookup: CDR1 SGHTA, CDR2 FQGNSA. The CDR3: CASSLKGLANEQFF.

This chain joins TRBV6-2 or TRBV6-3 and TRBJ1-1. The CDR3 is made up of 13 amino acids. The germline gives CDR1 MNHEY, CDR2 SVGEGT. CDR3 residues: CASTTARNTEAFF.

The rearrangement links TRBV28 to TRBJ1-2; absent DNA, TCRdb's TRBD1 call cannot be checked. Germline CDR1 is MDHEN and CDR2 is SYDVKM. The CDR3 runs to 14 residues. CDR3 sequence reads: CASSSQETAYGYTF.

The genes are TRBV5-1 and TRBJ2-7; TCRdb's assignment of TRBD1 cannot be checked, as there is no DNA. The CDR3 totals 13 residues. The germline CDR1 and CDR2 sequences are SGHRS and YFSETQ. CDR3: CASSPFRVDEQYF.

The rearrangement joins TRBV2 to TRBJ2-6; as DNA is missing, the TRBD1 call by TCRdb cannot be tested. Germline V gives CDR1 SNHLY, CDR2 FYNNEI. The CDR3 length is 15 residues. Here the CDR3 reads CASRTGGLGANVLTF.